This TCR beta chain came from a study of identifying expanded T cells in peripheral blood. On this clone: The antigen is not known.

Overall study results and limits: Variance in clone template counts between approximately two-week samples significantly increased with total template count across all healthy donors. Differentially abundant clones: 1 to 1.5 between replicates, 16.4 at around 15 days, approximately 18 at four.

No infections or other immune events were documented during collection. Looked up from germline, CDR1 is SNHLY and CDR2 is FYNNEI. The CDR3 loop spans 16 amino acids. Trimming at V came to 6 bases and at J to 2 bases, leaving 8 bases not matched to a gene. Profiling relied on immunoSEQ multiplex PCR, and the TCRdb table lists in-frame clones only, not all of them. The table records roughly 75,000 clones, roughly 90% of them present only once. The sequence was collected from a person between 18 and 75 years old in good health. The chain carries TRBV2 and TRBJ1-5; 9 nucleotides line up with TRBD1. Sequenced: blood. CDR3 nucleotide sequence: TGTGCCAGCAGGGAAAAACAGGGGGCGGGCAATCAGCCCCAGCATTTT. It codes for CASREKQGAGNQPQHF.